These 26 T cell receptor beta chains came from one sample sequenced in a study of identical twins. TCRdb used MiXCR to reprocess the 5' RACE reads, holding one entry per CDR3 protein. The table has about 730,000 distinct CDR3 sequences, 21% seen once; the top ten hold more than 4%. The sample was also reused in another study, on T cells expressing NK-cell markers.

The specimen sequenced was PBMCs. Receptor source: a woman between 18 and 29 years old in good health.

The gene calls are TRBV6-5 and TRBJ2-7; D is uncertain. The V gene's germline CDR1 is MNHEY and CDR2 SVGAGI. This CDR3 is 13 amino acids long. Trimming shortened V by 7 bases and J by 3 bases, and 13 bases separated the two germline ends. CDR3 sequence reads: CASKLEFGYEQYF. In nucleotides, the CDR3 is TGTGCCAGCAAACTCGAGTTTGGCTACGAGCAGTACTTC.

At least ten counts were recorded for this clonotype. The chain recombines TRBV6-5 with TRBJ2-7; the D gene could be TRBD1 or TRBD2 (5 bases each). The CDR3 totals 13 residues. Germline loops: CDR1 MNHEY, CDR2 SVGAGI. The germline V and J ends were trimmed by 4 bases and 11 bases, with 18 bases remaining between them. The CDR3 is CASSLGVTTTEYF. The CDR3 bases are TGTGCCAGCAGTTTGGGGGTAACGACCACGGAGTACTTC.

The table lists this clonotype with many counts. The rearrangement uses TRBV20-1 and TRBJ2-7; 9 bases are shared with TRBD2. V lost 5 bases to trimming and J lost 5 bases; unmatched junction nucleotides: 10. The CDR3 length is 14 residues. Per the germline V gene, CDR1 is DFQATT and CDR2 is SNEGSKA (reference sequence). This CDR3 is CSASAGGEVNEQYF. The CDR3 coding sequence is TGCAGTGCTTCAGCGGGAGGAGAGGTGAACGAGCAGTACTTC.

The chain links TRBV20-1 to TRBJ2-3; 9 nucleotides match TRBD2. The V segment lost 2 bases and the J segment 8 bases; nucleotides outside the gene matches: 5. CDR1 and CDR2 from the germline V gene are DFQATT and SNEGSKA (reference sequence). The CDR3 is 13 residues long. CDR3 residues: CSARLAGPGTQYF. The CDR3 DNA sequence: TGCAGTGCTAGACTAGCGGGGCCCGGTACGCAGTATTTT.

The chain employs TRBV3-1 and TRBJ2-5; D is unresolved. This CDR3 has 14 amino acids. Germline CDR1 and CDR2: LGHDT and YNNKEL (reference sequence). The V end lost 2 bases, the J end lost 4 bases, and 11 bases lay between the germline ends. The CDR3 coding sequence is TGTGCCAGCAGCCAAAGAGGTGGACGAGAGACCCAGTACTTC. Translation gives CASSQRGGRETQYF.

This clonotype was seen a few times. The chain carries TRBV20-1 and TRBJ2-5; unclear D gene. The CDR3 extends over 12 amino acids. The germline V gene has CDR1 DFQATT and CDR2 SNEGSKA (reference sequence). V was trimmed by 5 bases and J by 5 bases, leaving 12 bases between them. In DNA, the CDR3 is TGCAGTGCTCCAACACCTGGGGAGACCCAGTACTTC. Protein: CSAPTPGETQYF.

V gene TRBV5-1 combines with J gene TRBJ2-5; TRBD1 agrees at 7 bases. The germline V gene has CDR1 SGHRS and CDR2 YFSETQ. V was clipped by 0 bases and J by 2 bases; unmatched bases: 1. The CDR3 is 14 amino acids. The CDR3, as DNA: TGCGCCAGCAGCTTGGGGGACAGACAAGAGACCCAGTACTTC. It yields the protein CASSLGDRQETQYF.

The chain uses TRBV3-1 and TRBJ2-3, with D tentatively TRBD2 (5 bases). Germline CDR1 LGHDT, CDR2 YNNKEL (reference sequence). This CDR3 spans 15 amino acids. Trimming stripped 1 base from V and 2 bases from J, with 10 bases between. The CDR3 loop is CASSQGVGVTDTQYF. In nucleotides, the CDR3 is TGTGCCAGCAGCCAAGGGGTGGGAGTCACAGATACGCAGTATTTT.

The rearrangement uses TRBV5-6 and TRBJ2-2, with D uncertain. V lost 8 bases to trimming and J lost 1 base, with 12 bases between them. There are 14 residues in the CDR3. Germline lookup yields CDR1 SGHDT and CDR2 YYEEEE. The CDR3 reads CASRKTGNTGELFF. The CDR3 DNA follows: TGTGCCAGTAGAAAGACGGGGAACACCGGGGAGCTGTTTTTT.

This clonotype was counted ten times or more. The chain uses TRBV12-3 or TRBV12-4 and TRBJ1-2; D unclear. This CDR3 has 13 amino acids. Deletions cut 3 bases from V and 8 bases from J, with 13 bases between. CDR3: CASSFSRFSGYTF. For the CDR3, the DNA is TGTGCCAGCAGTTTCTCGAGGTTTTCGGGCTACACCTTC.

Only a few counts were recorded for this clonotype. This chain uses TRBV12-3 or TRBV12-4 with TRBJ2-6, with D unresolved. The V and J ends lost 6 bases and 2 bases respectively, with 5 bases between them. The CDR3 is 13 residues long. The CDR3 DNA is TGTGCCAGCAGCCATCCTGGGGCCAACGTCCTGACTTTC. Amino acids: CASSHPGANVLTF.

This clonotype came up a few times. The chain recombines TRBV29-1 with TRBJ1-1, with D unresolved. Between the trimmed V and J ends, which lost 0 bases and 10 bases, there was a span of 12 bases. This CDR3 is 12 amino acids long. The germline gives CDR1 SQVTM, CDR2 ANQGSEA. The CDR3 nucleotides are TGCAGCGTTGAAGATCGAGACCCGGGAGCTTTCTTT. Translation: CSVEDRDPGAFF.

The CDR3 spells CASSTGTGRGTDTQYF. As DNA, the CDR3 is TGTGCCAGCAGCACCGGGACAGGGAGGGGCACAGATACGCAGTATTTT. The V call is TRBV7-2, the J call TRBJ2-3, with TRBD1 matching over 9 bases. The V segment lost 5 bases and the J segment 1 base; nucleotides outside the gene matches: 7. The germline V gene encodes CDR1 SGHTA and CDR2 FQGNSA. CDR3 length equals 16 residues.

V and J are TRBV7-2 and TRBJ2-5; 10 bases are a match to TRBD2. V lost 0 bases to trimming and J lost 5 bases; unmatched junction nucleotides: 9. This CDR3 spans 17 amino acids. From germline, CDR1 is SGHTA and CDR2 FQGNSA. CDR3 in DNA: TGTGCCAGCAGCTTAGCTGTGGGACTAGCGCAGAGGGAGACCCAGTACTTC. This gives the protein CASSLAVGLAQRETQYF.

In its sample, this clonotype was seen a few times. The genes are TRBV25-1 and TRBJ1-2; D uncertain. Per the germline V gene, CDR1 is MGHDK and CDR2 is SYGVNS. This CDR3 has 11 amino acids. V lost 4 bases and J 6 bases, leaving 6 bases between the germline ends. As DNA, the CDR3 is TGTGCCAGCAGTGCTAGGAATGGCTACACCTTC. Translating gives CASSARNGYTF.

This chain links TRBV6-4 with TRBJ1-6; D gene ambiguous. The CDR3 sequence is 14 residues long. Germline V gene data show CDR1 as MRHNA and CDR2 as SNTAGT. The V end lost 1 base, the J end lost 7 bases, and 8 bases lay between the germline ends. In DNA, the CDR3 is TGTGCCAGCAGTGACTTAGGCGGGAATTCACCCCTCCACTTT. Encoded protein: CASSDLGGNSPLHF.

This clonotype was observed at least ten times. The rearrangement uses TRBV4-3 and TRBJ2-1; 7 nucleotides match TRBD2. V was clipped by 1 base and J by 7 bases; unmatched bases: 13. The CDR3 sequence is 17 residues long. Germline assignment: CDR1 LGHNA and CDR2 YSLEER. As DNA, the CDR3 is TGCGCCAGCAGCCAAGGGTTGGCGGCGGGAGAGAAGAATGAGCAGTTCTTC. It translates to CASSQGLAAGEKNEQFF.

This clonotype was recorded many times. The rearrangement uses TRBV10-3 and TRBJ2-1; the match to TRBD1 covers 7 bases. V shed 10 bases and J 8 bases; nucleotides not matched to a gene: 8. The CDR3 is made up of 12 amino acids. Germline V gives CDR1 ENHRY, CDR2 SYGVKD. CDR3 in amino acids: CARGDRVDEQFF. The CDR3 region has the DNA TGTGCCAGGGGAGACAGGGTGGATGAGCAGTTCTTC.

In its sample, this clonotype was seen a few times. This chain connects TRBV5-1 to TRBJ2-1, with TRBD2 identical over 15 bases. Per the germline V gene, CDR1 is SGHRS and CDR2 is YFSETQ. The CDR3 covers 17 residues. The V gene end was trimmed by 3 bases and the J gene end by 7 bases; junction bases not matched to a gene: 8. This CDR3 reads CASSWVPGTSGGNEQFF. As DNA, the CDR3 is TGCGCCAGCAGCTGGGTCCCCGGGACTAGCGGGGGGAATGAGCAGTTCTTC.

This clonotype has just a few counts. This chain connects TRBV7-6 to TRBJ2-3; D call uncertain. From germline, CDR1 is SGHVS and CDR2 FNYEAQ. Trimming took off 2 bases at V and 6 bases at J, with 12 bases between the two ends. The CDR3 is 14 amino acids. CDR3 protein: CASSLRLGSDTQYF. The CDR3, as DNA: TGTGCCAGCAGCTTAAGGCTGGGTTCGGATACGCAGTATTTT.

About this clonotype itself: The junction differs from germline at one of its ends, possibly a read error. J is TRBJ2-5 and V is TRBV7-9, with D uncertain. Germline assignment: CDR1 SEHNR and CDR2 FQNEAQ (reference sequence). This CDR3 spans 11 amino acids. The CDR3 DNA reads TGTGTCAGCAGCTTATCAGAGACCCAGTACTTC. Translating gives CVSSLSETQYF.

The chain recombines TRBV27 with TRBJ1-1; the D gene is possibly TRBD1 (5 bases). The CDR3 runs to 16 residues. Trimming pared 2 bases from V and 2 bases from J, leaving 15 bases between. Germline-derived CDR1 and CDR2 are MNHEY and SMNVEV (reference sequence). The CDR3 DNA follows: TGTGCCAGCAGTTTAGTCCGGGACCGTTTTAACACTGAAGCTTTCTTT. Protein: CASSLVRDRFNTEAFF.

This clonotype was counted only a few times. The chain recombines TRBV20-1 with TRBJ1-5; D perhaps matches TRBD1 (5 bases). This CDR3 region has 14 residues. Germline CDR1 DFQATT, CDR2 SNEGSKA (reference sequence). V lost 1 base, J lost 2 bases, and 9 bases lay in between. CDR3 nucleotide sequence: TGCAGTGCTAGAGGGGGCGCAGGCAATCAGCCCCAGCATTTT. Translating it yields CSARGGAGNQPQHF.

The sample holds a few counts of this clonotype. The rearrangement links TRBV6-5 to TRBJ2-1; TRBD2 agrees at 9 bases. This CDR3 has 11 amino acids. Germline trimming cut 6 bases from V and 12 bases from J; bases unmatched to any gene: 3. Germline CDR1 and CDR2: MNHEY and SVGAGI. CDR3 nucleotides: TGTGCCAGCAGCCGTAGCGGGAGGCAGTTCTTC. Translating gives CASSRSGRQFF.

This clonotype was observed many times. The genes are TRBV15 and TRBJ1-1, with D unresolved. This CDR3 is built from 14 residues. V shed 0 bases and J shed 3 bases, with 8 bases lying between them. The germline CDR1 and CDR2 sequences are LNHNV and YYDKDF (reference sequence). DNA of the CDR3: TGTGCCACCAGCAGAGAGGCGGTATACACTGAAGCTTTCTTT. Its protein product is CATSREAVYTEAFF.

This clonotype was counted only a few times. This chain connects TRBV4-2 to TRBJ2-7, with D unresolved. This CDR3 spans 15 amino acids. Germline CDR1 LGHNA, CDR2 YNFKEQ. The V end was cut by 0 bases, the J end by 3 bases, with 12 bases between. The CDR3 nucleotides are TGTGCCAGCAGCCAAGACCTACTTTCAAGCTACGAGCAGTACTTC. Protein: CASSQDLLSSYEQYF.